One sample yielded the 8 T cell receptor beta chains listed below, sequenced in a study of blood T cell repertoires in COVID-19. Clones were read by immunoSEQ multiplex PCR, and TCRdb kept only the in-frame ones, dropping some. The data contain fewer than 400,000 clones, 86% of them singletons. The sample was PBMCs or T cells enriched from blood (not recorded which). The receptors were sampled from a young man who had recovered from COVID-19.

The rearrangement uses TRBV18 and TRBJ2-3; D may be TRBD1 (5 bases). This CDR3 contains 15 residues. Looked up from germline, CDR1 is KGHSH and CDR2 is LQKENI. V was pared by 4 bases and J by 6 bases, with 17 bases between. CDR3 region: CASSRDSDRGDTQYF. As DNA, the CDR3 is TGTGCCAGCTCACGTGACAGCGACCGAGGCGATACGCAGTATTTT.

This clone has just one count. The chain is built from TRBV13 and TRBJ1-6; TRBD1 agrees at 9 bases. CDR3 length: 15 amino acids. The germline CDR1 and CDR2 sequences are PRHDT and FYEKMQ (reference sequence). Trimming removed 1 base from V and 7 bases from J; junction bases left unmatched: 2. CDR3 sequence reads: CASSLAGTGNSPLHF. DNA of the CDR3: TGTGCCAGCAGCTTAGCGGGGACAGGGAATTCACCCCTCCACTTT. Drawing the rest from reference TRBV13 and TRBJ1-6, the complete variable domain is AAGVIQSPRHLIKEKRETATLKCYPIPRHDTVYWYQQGPGQDPQFLISFYEKMQSDKGSIPDRFSAQQFSDYHSELNMSSLELGDSALYFCASSLAGTGNSPLHFGNGTRLTVT.

The rearrangement links TRBV5-1 to TRBJ2-7; 8 bases line up with TRBD2. Looked up from germline, CDR1 is SGHRS and CDR2 is YFSETQ. There are 16 residues in the CDR3. The junction had 5 bases not matched to a gene; V was cut back by 0 bases and J by 0 bases. The CDR3: CASSLATSGLSYEQYF. CDR3 coding DNA: TGCGCCAGCAGCTTGGCAACTAGCGGCCTCTCCTACGAGCAGTACTTC.

This chain links TRBV27 with TRBJ2-7; 11 bases are a match to TRBD2. The J segment lost 3 bases and the V segment lost 6 bases, leaving 4 bases of the junction unmatched. CDR1 MNHEY and CDR2 SMNVEV come from the germline V gene (reference sequence). The CDR3 contains 14 residues. The CDR3 region has the DNA TGTGCCAGCAGGACTAGCGGGAAGGTCTACGAGCAGTACTTC. This translates into CASRTSGKVYEQYF.

This clone has only one observation. The rearrangement joins TRBV27 to TRBJ1-2; 8 bases are a match to TRBD1. Losses at the gene ends were 2 bases for V and 5 bases for J; bases not matched to a gene: 7. The CDR3 is made up of 15 amino acids. CDR1 MNHEY and CDR2 SMNVEV come from the germline V gene (reference sequence). Here the CDR3 reads CASSLGFRGLYGYTF. The DNA of the CDR3 is TGTGCCAGCAGTTTAGGTTTCAGGGGGCTATATGGCTACACCTTC.

The gene calls are TRBV6-5 and TRBJ1-4; D is unresolved. Trimming left V 5 bases short and J 8 bases short, with 18 bases between. Per the germline V gene, CDR1 is MNHEY and CDR2 is SVGAGI. CDR3 length equals 15 residues. In DNA, the CDR3 is TGTGCCAGCAGTCCCCCCGGGCCATGGAGGGAAAAACTGTTTTTT. It encodes CASSPPGPWREKLFF.

This sequence joins TRBV6-1 and TRBJ2-4, with a weak D call TRBD2 (5 bases). CDR3 length: 15 amino acids. CDR1 and CDR2 (germline): MNHNS, SASEGT. Trimming removed 3 bases at V and 1 base at J, with 10 bases between. The CDR3 region is CASSEVRAAKNIQYF. The CDR3 DNA is TGTGCCAGCAGTGAGGTGAGGGCGGCCAAAAACATTCAGTACTTC.

This clone was counted only a few times. The chain uses TRBV24-1 and TRBJ1-1; D perhaps matches TRBD1 (5 bases). CDR1 and CDR2 (germline): KGHDR, SFDVKD. V was pared by 3 bases and J by 5 bases, with 12 bases between. The CDR3 is 14 residues long. The DNA for the CDR3 is TGTGCCACCAGTGATGGGGCCCCGGCTACTGAAGCTTTCTTT. This codes for CATSDGAPATEAFF.